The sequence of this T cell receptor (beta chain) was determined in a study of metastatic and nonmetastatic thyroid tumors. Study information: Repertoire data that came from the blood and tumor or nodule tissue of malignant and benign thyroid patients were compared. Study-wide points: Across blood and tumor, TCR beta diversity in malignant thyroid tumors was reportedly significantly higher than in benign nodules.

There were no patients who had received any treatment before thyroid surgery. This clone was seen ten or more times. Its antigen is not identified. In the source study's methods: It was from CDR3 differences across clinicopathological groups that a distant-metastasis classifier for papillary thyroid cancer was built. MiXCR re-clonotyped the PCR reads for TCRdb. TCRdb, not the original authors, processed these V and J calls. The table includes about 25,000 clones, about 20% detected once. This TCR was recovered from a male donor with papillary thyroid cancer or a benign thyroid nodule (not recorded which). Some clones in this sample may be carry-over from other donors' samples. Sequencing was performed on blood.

The chain's CDR3 is CASSFSNQPQHF. DNA for the CDR3: TGTGCCAGCAGTTTCTCGAATCAGCCCCAGCATTTT. This sequence joins TRBV27 and TRBJ1-5; D is undetermined. Per the germline V gene, CDR1 is MNHEY and CDR2 is SMNVEV (reference sequence). Trimming removed 3 bases at V and 4 bases at J, with 4 bases between. The CDR3 has 12 amino acids.